A selection of T cell receptor beta chains follows, all from one sample in a study of T cells in tuberculosis. Sequenced by immunoSEQ multiplex PCR; TCRdb stores in-frame clones only, minus some. The profile covers 85,000 to 90,000 clones, with roughly 91% appearing a single time and 1.5% to 2% taken by the ten largest. Sequenced input: CD1b-GMM tetramer-negative cells sorted from PBMCs. These receptors all stem from an adult woman with latent tuberculosis. Both conserved end residues are trimmed from each CDR3.

TRBJ2-1,TRBV19,ASTTGTGVGGEQF
TRBJ1-4,TRBV6-5,ASSFGQGVGEKLF
TRBJ2-1,TRBV7-6,ASSSTSGGLSYNEQF
TRBJ1-6,TRBV6-1,ASSATGGGNSPLH
TRBJ1-5,TRBV7-2,ASSPDSSSNQPQH
TRBJ2-5,TRBV5-1,ASSFPPGQGGETQY
TRBJ1-5,TRBV6-1,ASSENQRGGNQPQH
TRBJ2-3,TRBV7-6,ASSFDLSGQGSTDTQY
TRBJ1-2,TRBV13,ASSLTGRHGYT
TRBJ2-6,TRBV6-6,ASSLDRGAGANVLT
TRBJ1-2,TRBV9,ASSDGTLGYT
TRBJ2-1,TRBV4-2,ASSLTSGAEQF
TRBJ1-1,TRBV7-2,ASSWRTEAF
TRBJ1-3,TRBV4-1,ASSPRTGGSGNTIY
TRBJ2-3,TRBV9,ASSSRTGSTDTQY
TRBJ2-2,TRBV4-1,ASSQFSGGAAGELF
TRBJ2-5,TRBV29-1,SVATGVKETQY
TRBJ2-5,TRBV19,ASSMVSGGQRTQY
TRBJ2-5,TRBV7-2,ASSPSGETQY
TRBJ1-5,TRBV10-2,ASSSGGNHQPQH
TRBJ2-1,TRBV4-1,ASSHPSGGAKYEQF
TRBJ2-2,TRBV27,ASRTGTSVTGELF
TRBJ1-5,TRBV2,ASREEAYSNQPQH
TRBJ1-3,TRBV5-1,ASSLGQSPISGNTIY
TRBJ1-2,TRBV6-5,ASRLRQAGGYT
.,TRBV14,ASSQAGPRGVEQY
TRBJ1-3,TRBV7-8,ASSQTDRTSGNTIY
TRBJ2-5,TRBV7-3,ASSSLGRGSQETQY
TRBJ2-5,TRBV4-1,ASSQDLAQETQY
TRBJ1-1,TRBV7-2,ASSLKASGTGALYTEAF
TRBJ1-2,TRBV7-2,ASSLQGADT
TRBJ1-4,TRBV7-8,ASSLGGLRGPGHNEKLF
TRBJ2-7,TRBV2,ASSGDRGSEQY
TRBJ1-3,TRBV14,ASSQRAGGFGNTIY
TRBJ2-1,TRBV9,ASSPTSGGYNEQF
TRBJ2-3,TRBV5-1,ASSLTGTDTQY
TRBJ1-1,TRBV18,ASSPRGRLNTEAF
TRBJ1-6,TRBV5-5,ASSLVRNSPLH
TRBJ1-5,TRBV4-2,ASSQYPGGQGAKQPQH
TRBJ1-1,TRBV5-1,ASSPPQGPKAF
TRBJ2-1,TRBV19,ASSIVASEQF
TRBJ1-2,TRBV5-4,ASSSSGYGYT
TRBJ1-1,TRBV10-3,AISESLGSTEAF
TRBJ1-5,TRBV18,ASSHRDQGYGNQPQH
TRBJ1-1,TRBV11-2,ASSPRGSMNTEAF
TRBJ2-3,TRBV5-1,ASSVPSTSGQQHRTDTQY
TRBJ2-5,TRBV6-1,ASRDNNIETQY
TRBJ1-2,TRBV5-1,ASSSPTGVPPLPYT
TRBJ2-5,TRBV28,ASSSIGTQY
TRBJ2-1,TRBV5-1,ASSRTGIHEQF
TRBJ2-7,TRBV13,ASSSPGQEGNEQY
TRBJ1-5,TRBV6-6,ASSYSRLAQPQH
TRBJ1-5,TRBV19,ASSIETGARGNQPQH
TRBJ2-3,TRBV27,ASSPARTLITDTQY
TRBJ2-1,TRBV29-1,SVEERGTGYDEQF
TRBJ2-6,TRBV7-2,ASSSFRGLGSGANVLT
TRBJ2-5,TRBV6-1,ASSGGLVQETQY
TRBJ2-3,TRBV18,ASSPTSGGATDTQY
TRBJ2-1,TRBV19,ASSKNRGREQF